The T cell receptor (beta chain) under discussion was sequenced for a study of graft-versus-host responses after intestinal transplantation. Sorting after the reaction isolated proliferating CFSE-low CD3+CD4+ and CD3+CD8+ responders. TCRdb keeps only in-frame clones here, not all; method: immunoSEQ multiplex PCR. The table includes approximately 15,000 clones, around 33% detected once. The V and J ends lost 5 bases and 6 bases respectively, with 11 bases between them. Germline CDR1 and CDR2: SGHNT and YYREEE (reference sequence). This CDR3 is 12 amino acids long. Notes on the study in general: The study found high graft-versus-host to host-versus-graft clonal ratios in allografts of patients with graft-donor T cell macrochimerism. GvH clones occurred in recipient marrow; some first appeared in ileum or blood.

The clonotype originates from a human patient who received an intestinal transplant. The chain joins TRBV5-4 to TRBJ1-1; no clear D gene. The sample was alloreactive CD4+ T cells from a mixed lymphocyte reaction culture, taken before intestinal transplant. The subset here: CFSE-low proliferating T cells sorted from roughly six-day pre-transplant mixed lymphocyte reaction (GvH or HvG direction). As DNA, the CDR3 is TGTGCCAGCAGTTCCGTGATGGCTGAAGCTTTCTTT. Its protein product is CASSSVMAEAFF.